The T cell receptor beta chain described here comes from a study of blood T cell repertoires in COVID-19. Profiled with immunoSEQ multiplex PCR; TCRdb holds only in-frame clones, not every one. The repertoire holds under 150,000 clones, 84% seen once, with roughly 12% in the top ten. V was trimmed by 5 bases and J by 4 bases, leaving 8 bases between them. Germline loops: CDR1 SGHVS, CDR2 FQNEAQ. The length of the CDR3 is 12 residues. This TCR derives from a human donor in a cohort sampled during active COVID-19. Sequences were obtained from peripheral blood. The V and J genes are TRBV7-8 and TRBJ2-5; unclear D gene. The CDR3 nucleotides read TGTGCCAGCAGCAAAGCCACAGAGACCCAGTACTTC. Amino acids: CASSKATETQYF.